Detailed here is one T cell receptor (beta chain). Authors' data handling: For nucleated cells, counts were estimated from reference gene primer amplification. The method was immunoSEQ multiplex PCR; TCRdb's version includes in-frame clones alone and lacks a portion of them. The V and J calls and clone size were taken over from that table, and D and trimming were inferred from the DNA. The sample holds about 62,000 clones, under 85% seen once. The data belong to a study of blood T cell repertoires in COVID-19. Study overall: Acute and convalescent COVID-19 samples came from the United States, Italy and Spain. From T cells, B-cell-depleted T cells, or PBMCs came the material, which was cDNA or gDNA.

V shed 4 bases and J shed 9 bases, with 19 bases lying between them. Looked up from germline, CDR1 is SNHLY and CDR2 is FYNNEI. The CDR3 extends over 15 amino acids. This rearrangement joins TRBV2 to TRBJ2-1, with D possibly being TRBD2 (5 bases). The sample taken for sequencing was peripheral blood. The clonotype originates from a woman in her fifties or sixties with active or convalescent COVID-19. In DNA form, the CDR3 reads TGTGCCAGCAGTGGTACTAGTGTCCGATCTGGTGAGCAGTTCTTC. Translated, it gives CASSGTSVRSGEQFF.